One sample yielded the 4 T cell receptor beta chains listed below, sequenced in a study of cytomegalovirus exposure and HLA in healthy donors. Use of 60 Vbeta and 13 Jbeta primers characterized the PCR. Produced via immunoSEQ multiplex PCR; TCRdb's table is partial and in-frame only. The profile covers approximately 150,000 clones, with under 90% appearing a single time and around 7.3% taken by the ten largest. The sequencing sample was made of PBMCs. These receptors were obtained from a man aged 25 to 40 in good health and CMV-seropositive.

J is TRBJ2-1 and V is TRBV27, with D tentatively TRBD2 (6 bases). CDR1 MNHEY and CDR2 SMNVEV come from the germline V gene (reference sequence). The CDR3 totals 15 residues. Trimming removed 3 bases at V and 3 bases at J, with 12 bases between. CDR3 nucleotides: TGTGCCAGCAGTTTGACCTTGGGACTCTACAATGAGCAGTTCTTC. Its translation is CASSLTLGLYNEQFF.

The J gene is TRBJ2-5, the V gene TRBV1; TRBD2 was called by the table and not checked on the DNA. The better agreement between TRBJ2-7 and the DNA end casts doubt on the J call. TRBV1 counts as a pseudogene. The CDR3 extends over 18 amino acids. The CDR3 coding sequence is TGCACCAGCAGGAGGGCGGGACTAGGGAAAGGTTGCGTCAACGAGCAGTACTTC. Translated, it gives CTSRRAGLGKGCVNEQYF.

V usage is TRBV30 and J usage is TRBJ1-1, with D tentatively TRBD1 (6 bases). The CDR3 totals 13 residues. V dropped 1 base and J dropped 3 bases, with 9 bases sitting between them. Germline CDR1 reads GTSNPN; CDR2 reads SVGIG (reference sequence). CDR3 sequence: CAWSADSHTEAFF. The CDR3 DNA sequence: TGTGCCTGGAGTGCGGACAGCCACACTGAAGCTTTCTTT.

This chain joins TRBV18 and TRBJ2-1, with TRBD2 matching 8 bases. V trimming: 6 bases; J trimming: 6 bases; junction bases outside the gene matches: 16. The germline V gene has CDR1 KGHSH and CDR2 LQKENI. This CDR3 contains 17 residues. The CDR3 DNA reads as TGTGCCAGCTCGGTGCGGCGGGCTAGCGGGTTTGTCAATGAGCAGTTCTTC. Protein sequence: CASSVRRASGFVNEQFF.